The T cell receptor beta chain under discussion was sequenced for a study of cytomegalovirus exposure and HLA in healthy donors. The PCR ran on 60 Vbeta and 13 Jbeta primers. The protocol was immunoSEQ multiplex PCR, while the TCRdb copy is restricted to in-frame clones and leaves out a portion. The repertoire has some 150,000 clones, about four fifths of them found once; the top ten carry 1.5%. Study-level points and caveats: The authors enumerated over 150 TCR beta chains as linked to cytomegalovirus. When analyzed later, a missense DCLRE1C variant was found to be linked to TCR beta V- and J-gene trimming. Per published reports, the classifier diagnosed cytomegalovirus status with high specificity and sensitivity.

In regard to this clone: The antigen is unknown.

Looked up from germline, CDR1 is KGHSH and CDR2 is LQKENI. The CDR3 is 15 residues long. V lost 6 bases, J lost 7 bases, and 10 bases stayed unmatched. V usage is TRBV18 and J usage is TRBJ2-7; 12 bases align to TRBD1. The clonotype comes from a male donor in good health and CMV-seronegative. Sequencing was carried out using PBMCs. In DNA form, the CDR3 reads TGTGCCAGCTCCCCTCTGGGGACAGGGGGCCGAGAGCAGTACTTC. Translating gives CASSPLGTGGREQYF.